This paragraph covers one TCR beta chain sequence. The antigen is not known. V shed 5 bases and J 1 base; nucleotides not matched to a gene: 6. This CDR3 has 16 amino acids. The germline V gene has CDR1 SGHNT and CDR2 YENEEA. PCR was performed using 60 Vbeta and 13 Jbeta primers. This table comes from immunoSEQ multiplex PCR, and its TCRdb copy is limited to in-frame clones, with some not included. Altogether fewer than 200,000 clones are present, over 75% being singletons, with the ten largest covering 4.3%. This sample is part of a study of cytomegalovirus exposure and HLA in healthy donors. Study information: Roughly 80 million unique TCRs from HLA-typed donors made up an early data release. Most genotyped donors, approximately 77% of 350 to 500, had Caucasian-associated genetic ancestry. Study-wide points: The study put 160 or so TCR beta chains on its list as cytomegalovirus-associated. A missense variant in DCLRE1C was later tied to TCR beta V- and J-gene trimming.

V usage is TRBV11-3 and J usage is TRBJ1-1; 11 bases align to TRBD1. The source of this sequence is a man in his forties in good health and CMV-seronegative. Sequencing was carried out using PBMCs. In DNA, the CDR3 is TGTGCCAGCAGCCCCGGGACAGGGGGTACGAACACTGAAGCTTTCTTT. It specifies CASSPGTGGTNTEAFF.